Reported below is one T cell receptor (beta chain). Original handling: Reference gene primers were amplified, and this amplification served to estimate nucleated cell counts. Assay used: immunoSEQ multiplex PCR; TCRdb lists only in-frame clones, some missing. The V and J calls and the clone size are those of that table, but D and trimming were determined from the DNA. Of 200,000 to 250,000 clones in the sample, roughly 76% were seen once. In Seattle, patients joined the study during active infection and were tracked longitudinally. This sample is drawn from a study of blood T cell repertoires in COVID-19. Study details: The study drew acute and convalescent COVID-19 samples from the United States, Italy and Spain. T cells, B-cell-depleted T cells, or PBMCs provided the cDNA or gDNA that served as material.

Sequencing was carried out using peripheral blood. This sequence originates from a woman older than 75 with COVID-19, enrolled during active disease.

CDR3 amino acids: CASSLAVRGSTDTQYF. CDR3 nucleotide sequence: TGCGCCAGCAGCTTGGCAGTCAGGGGGAGCACAGATACGCAGTATTTT. The chain is built from TRBV5-1 and TRBJ2-3; 7 bases are a match to TRBD1. CDR1 and CDR2 (germline): SGHRS, YFSETQ. The CDR3 is 16 amino acids. V was clipped by 0 bases and J by 0 bases; unmatched bases: 4.